This T cell receptor (beta chain) was sequenced for a study of blood T cell repertoires in COVID-19. TCRdb keeps only in-frame clones here, not all; method: immunoSEQ multiplex PCR. The table lists around 57,000 clones, 90% of them singletons. Sequenced material: peripheral blood. The clonotype originates from a human donor with active COVID-19. The donor label of this sample is uncertain.

The CDR3 reads CASSLVGRGDQPQHF. The DNA for the CDR3 is TGTGCCAGCAGCTTGGTAGGCAGGGGGGATCAGCCCCAGCATTTT. The chain has TRBV5-6 and TRBJ1-5; 7 bases fit TRBD1. The CDR3 loop spans 15 amino acids. Germline trimming cut 0 bases from V and 5 bases from J; bases unmatched to any gene: 5. Per germline, CDR1 SGHDT and CDR2 YYEEEE. Full variable domain (rest looked up from reference TRBV5-6 and TRBJ1-5): DAGVTQSPTHLIKTRGQQVTLRCSPKSGHDTVSWYQQALGQGPQFIFQYYEEEERQRGNFPDRFSGHQFPNYSSELNVNALLLGDSALYLCASSLVGRGDQPQHFGDGTRLSIL.